This T cell receptor beta chain comes out of a study of T cell repertoires in cytomegalovirus infection. CDR3 length: 13 residues. The germline V gene has CDR1 MNHNS and CDR2 SASEGT. V lost 8 bases, J lost 1 base, and 9 bases lay in between. From the reads, TCRdb called clonotypes with MiXCR, one entry per CDR3 protein. The sample yields about 890,000 distinct CDR3 sequences, approximately 30% seen once. Notes on this clonotype: Its specificity is unknown.

J is TRBJ1-3 and V is TRBV6-1, with D perhaps matching TRBD1 (5 bases). The sequenced sample was cultured CD8+ T cells from PBMCs, obtained from culture after CMV antigen stimulation. The clonotype was recovered from a human donor in good health (CMV status not recorded). Some clones in this sample may be carry-over from other donors' samples. CDR3 sequence reads: CASEGASGNTIYF. In DNA form, the CDR3 reads TGTGCCAGCGAAGGGGCATCTGGAAACACCATATATTTT.